Included here is one T cell receptor (beta chain) sequence, with context. Germline assignment: CDR1 ENHRY and CDR2 SYGVKD. This CDR3 is built from 13 residues. J was trimmed by 7 bases and V by 8 bases; bases with no gene match: 7. This sample was included in a study of CD8 T cells in Susac syndrome. The authors reverse transcribed about 0.45 to 1 ug RNA with random hexamers. TCRdb fed the immunoSEQ multiplex PCR reads into MiXCR, producing one record per CDR3 protein. The sample lists about 180,000 distinct CDR3 sequences, just under 95% occurring once. The TCR originated in a human donor with Susac syndrome. Sequencing was performed on CD4+ T cells from PBMCs. This sequence joins TRBV10-3 and TRBJ2-1; 8 positions agree with TRBD2. CDR3 amino acids: CAIAGTSDNEQFF. In DNA form, the CDR3 reads TGTGCCATCGCCGGGACTAGTGATAATGAGCAGTTCTTC.